These 16 T cell receptor beta chains came from one sample sequenced in a study of shared clonotypes between healthy human individuals. In the naive CD8 group, cells lacked CD45RO and were positively selected for CCR7, so terminally differentiated effector memory CD45RA+ cells were left out. Method: immunoSEQ multiplex PCR; TCRdb's copy keeps in-frame clones and lacks some. Among about 2,200,000 clones listed, roughly 91% were seen once. What was sequenced was naive CD8+ T cells from PBMCs. Receptor source: a man aged 18-30 years in good health. Some clones in this sample may be carry-over from other donors' samples.

This sequence joins TRBV11-2 and TRBJ2-7, with TRBD2 matching 12 bases. The CDR3 totals 16 residues. V shed 4 bases and J 6 bases; nucleotides not matched to a gene: 10. The germline V gene encodes CDR1 SGHAT and CDR2 FQNNGV. CDR3 sequence: CASSSTRLAGDIEQYF. The DNA for the CDR3 is TGTGCCAGCAGCTCGACCCGACTAGCGGGAGATATCGAGCAGTACTTC.

CDR3 amino acids: CASSLLESSGANVLTF. CDR3 nucleotides: TGTGCCAGCAGTTTACTGGAGAGCTCTGGGGCCAACGTCCTGACTTTC. The V call is TRBV27, the J call TRBJ2-6; D not certain. V lost 2 bases and J 0 bases, leaving 8 bases between the germline ends. The CDR3 totals 16 residues. CDR1 is MNHEY and CDR2 is SMNVEV in the germline V gene (reference sequence).

The chain recombines TRBV5-8 with TRBJ1-2; TRBD1 agrees at 8 bases. The V gene's germline CDR1 is SGHTS and CDR2 YDEGEE. The CDR3 runs 15 residues. With V trimmed by 4 bases and J by 7 bases, 12 bases remained unmatched. CDR3 protein: CASSIDDRGWAGYTF. CDR3 nucleotide sequence: TGTGCCAGCAGCATAGATGACAGGGGTTGGGCTGGCTACACCTTC.

The chain recombines TRBV28 with TRBJ2-3; TRBD1 matches 10 bases. Germline lookup yields CDR1 MDHEN and CDR2 SYDVKM. This CDR3 comprises 18 residues. The J segment lost 6 bases and the V segment lost 3 bases, leaving 15 bases of the junction unmatched. CDR3: CASSFMTGGVQGSDTQYF. As DNA, the CDR3 is TGTGCCAGCAGTTTTATGACAGGGGGCGTTCAGGGCTCGGATACGCAGTATTTT.

The chain combines TRBV27 with TRBJ1-3; no clear D gene. The CDR3 runs 14 residues. Per the germline V gene, CDR1 is MNHEY and CDR2 is SMNVEV (reference sequence). V lost 3 bases and J lost 7, with 13 bases in between. For the CDR3, the DNA is TGTGCCAGCAGTTTCTCACAGTTCGGGAACACCATATATTTT. It specifies CASSFSQFGNTIYF.

This clone was picked up one time. The chain employs TRBV11-2 and TRBJ1-2, with D possibly TRBD1 on 5 matching bases. The germline CDR1 and CDR2 sequences are SGHAT and FQNNGV. The CDR3 loop spans 13 amino acids. V shed 1 base and J shed 4 bases, with 7 bases lying between them. The CDR3 sequence is CASSLGGTYGYTF. The CDR3 nucleotides read TGTGCCAGCAGCTTAGGCGGGACCTATGGCTACACCTTC.

Worth noting for this clone: Other DNA sequences within the sample encode an identical CDR3. The chain combines TRBV25-1 with TRBJ2-5; D is unclear. Trimming pared 4 bases from V and 4 bases from J, leaving 4 bases between. Germline CDR1 is MGHDK and CDR2 is SYGVNS. This CDR3 has 11 residues. The CDR3 sequence: CASSGGETQYF. The CDR3 DNA reads TGTGCCAGCAGTGGGGGAGAGACCCAGTACTTC.

The chain uses TRBV27 and TRBJ2-7; D may be TRBD1 (5 bases). Germline-derived CDR1 and CDR2 are MNHEY and SMNVEV (reference sequence). Trimming removed 6 bases at V and 8 bases at J, with 14 bases between. The CDR3 runs 12 residues. Here the CDR3 DNA reads TGTGCCAGCAGAGGGGTTTCCGAAAAGCAGTACTTC. It encodes CASRGVSEKQYF.

This chain links TRBV7-2 with TRBJ2-1, with TRBD2 identical over 8 bases. The CDR3 has 16 amino acids. The trim removed 4 bases at V and 3 bases at J, leaving 8 bases unmatched. Germline CDR1 reads SGHTA; CDR2 reads FQGNSA. The CDR3 bases are TGTGCCAGCAGCTCATATCGGACTAGCAGCTACAATGAGCAGTTCTTC. Encoded protein: CASSSYRTSSYNEQFF.

This clone appeared a few times. The CDR3 bases are TGCGCCAGCAGCTTGGACCTCGTGGGCACTGAAGCTTTCTTT. It codes for CASSLDLVGTEAFF. The gene calls are TRBV5-1 and TRBJ1-1; no reliable D call. V was shortened by 0 bases and J by 4 bases, with 10 bases between the two germline ends. The CDR3 is 14 residues long. Germline CDR1 SGHRS, CDR2 YFSETQ.

This chain uses TRBV7-8 with TRBJ1-2; no clear D. The germline CDR1 and CDR2 sequences are SGHVS and FQNEAQ. The ends were cut back, 5 bases at V and 0 bases at J, with 4 bases in the middle. This CDR3 region has 12 residues. The DNA of the CDR3 is TGTGCCAGCAGCCATGCTAACTATGGCTACACCTTC. Protein: CASSHANYGYTF. The full variable domain, completed using reference TRBV7-8 and TRBJ1-2, is GAGVSQSPRYKVAKRGQDVALRCDPISGHVSLFWYQQALGQGPEFLTYFQNEAQLDKSGLPSDRFFAERPEGSVSTLKIQRTQQEDSAVYLCASSHANYGYTFGSGTRLTVV.

The chain has TRBV6-1 and TRBJ1-1, with D uncertain. The CDR3 has 15 amino acids. CDR1 is MNHNS, CDR2 SASEGT, per germline. The germline V and J ends were trimmed by 2 bases and 0 bases, with 10 bases remaining between them. CDR3 protein: CASSEKKLMNTEAFF. The CDR3 DNA reads TGTGCCAGCAGTGAAAAAAAGCTCATGAACACTGAAGCTTTCTTT.

V and J are TRBV11-2 and TRBJ2-7; D might be TRBD2 (6 bases). CDR1 SGHAT and CDR2 FQNNGV come from the germline V gene. V dropped 2 bases and J dropped 4 bases, with 18 bases sitting between them. The CDR3 is made up of 16 amino acids. The chain's CDR3 is CASSLITLREPYEQYF. The CDR3 DNA reads as TGTGCCAGCAGCTTAATCACTCTCCGGGAGCCGTACGAGCAGTACTTC.

The chain is built from TRBV29-1 and TRBJ1-1; a possible D gene is TRBD1 (6 bases). The CDR3 is made up of 18 amino acids. Trimming shortened V by 1 base and J by 5 bases, and 26 bases separated the two germline ends. CDR1 and CDR2 from the germline V gene are SQVTM and ANQGSEA. CDR3 DNA sequence: TGCAGCGTTGAAGTGGCCCCCACAGGGCACGAACTAGTAACTGAAGCTTTCTTT. This translates into CSVEVAPTGHELVTEAFF.

V and J are TRBV27 and TRBJ2-4, with 7 bases fitting TRBD2. The CDR3 runs 14 residues. The V segment lost 6 bases and the J segment 10 bases; nucleotides outside the gene matches: 12. Germline loops: CDR1 MNHEY, CDR2 SMNVEV (reference sequence). CDR3 residues: CASRPRGDLGIQYF. CDR3 sequence (DNA): TGTGCCAGCAGGCCTCGGGGGGATCTTGGAATTCAGTACTTC.

J is TRBJ2-1 and V is TRBV9, with 8 bases matching TRBD2. The ends lost 4 bases at V and 5 bases at J; junction bases unmatched: 5. Per germline, CDR1 SGDLS and CDR2 YYNGEE. The CDR3 runs to 14 residues. CDR3: CASSQAGEDNEQFF. In nucleotides, the CDR3 is TGTGCCAGCAGCCAAGCGGGGGAAGACAATGAGCAGTTCTTC.